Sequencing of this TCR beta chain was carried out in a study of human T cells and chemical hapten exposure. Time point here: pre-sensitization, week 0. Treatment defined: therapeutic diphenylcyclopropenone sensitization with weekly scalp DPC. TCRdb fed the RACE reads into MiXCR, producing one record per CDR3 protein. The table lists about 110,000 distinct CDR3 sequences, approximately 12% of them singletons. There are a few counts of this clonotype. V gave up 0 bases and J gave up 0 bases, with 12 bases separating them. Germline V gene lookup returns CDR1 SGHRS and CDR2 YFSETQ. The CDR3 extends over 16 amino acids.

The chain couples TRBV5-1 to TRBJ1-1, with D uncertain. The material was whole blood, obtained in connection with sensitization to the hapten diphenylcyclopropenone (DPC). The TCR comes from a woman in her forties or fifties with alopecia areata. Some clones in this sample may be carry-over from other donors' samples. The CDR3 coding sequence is TGCGCCAGCAGCTTGGAAAATAGCTTAATGAACACTGAAGCTTTCTTT. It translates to CASSLENSLMNTEAFF. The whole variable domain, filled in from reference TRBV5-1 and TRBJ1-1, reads KAGVTQTPRYLIKTRGQQVTLSCSPISGHRSVSWYQQTPGQGLQFLFEYFSETQRNKGNFPGRFSGRQFSNSRSEMNVSTLELGDSALYLCASSLENSLMNTEAFFGQGTRLTVV.